Included here is one T cell receptor (beta chain) sequence, with context. The record originates from a study of patients and donors after allogeneic stem cell transplantation. TCRdb analysed the RT-PCR reads with MiXCR anew, one entry per CDR3 protein. This table holds approximately 160,000 distinct CDR3 sequences, about 32% found once. This CDR3 spans 15 amino acids. Germline CDR1 SGHRS, CDR2 YFSETQ. The ends were cut back, 4 bases at V and 4 bases at J, with 15 bases in the middle. The V call is TRBV5-1, the J call TRBJ2-1, with D possibly being TRBD2 (5 bases). Input material: blood, either unsorted or a sorted T cell fraction (not recorded which). The sequence was obtained from a human donor who was either an allogeneic HSCT recipient or a stem cell or donor lymphocyte infusion donor (not recorded which). It is not recorded whose cells these are; they may come from a transplant donor. The CDR3 loop reads CASSLGGQAYNEQFF. In DNA form, the CDR3 reads TGCGCCAGCAGCCTTGGCGGGCAGGCTTACAATGAGCAGTTCTTC.